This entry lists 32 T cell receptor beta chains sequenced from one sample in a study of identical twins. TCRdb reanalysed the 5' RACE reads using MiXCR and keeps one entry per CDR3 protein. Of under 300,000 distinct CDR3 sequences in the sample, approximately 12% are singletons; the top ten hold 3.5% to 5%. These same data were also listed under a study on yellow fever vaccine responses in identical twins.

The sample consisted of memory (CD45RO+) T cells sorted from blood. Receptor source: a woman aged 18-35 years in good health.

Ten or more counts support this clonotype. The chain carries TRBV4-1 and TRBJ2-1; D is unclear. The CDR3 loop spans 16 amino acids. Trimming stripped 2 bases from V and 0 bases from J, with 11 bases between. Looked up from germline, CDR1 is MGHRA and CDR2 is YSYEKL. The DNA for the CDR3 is TGCGCCAGCAGCCAACACGATATCATCTCCTACAATGAGCAGTTCTTC. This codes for CASSQHDIISYNEQFF.

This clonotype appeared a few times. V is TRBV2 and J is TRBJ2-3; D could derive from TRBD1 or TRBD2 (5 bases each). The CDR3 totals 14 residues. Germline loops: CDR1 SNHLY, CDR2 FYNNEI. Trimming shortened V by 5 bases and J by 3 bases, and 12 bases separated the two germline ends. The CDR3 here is CASSSTRGTDTQYF. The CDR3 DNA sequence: TGTGCCAGCAGTTCGACGAGGGGAACAGATACGCAGTATTTT.

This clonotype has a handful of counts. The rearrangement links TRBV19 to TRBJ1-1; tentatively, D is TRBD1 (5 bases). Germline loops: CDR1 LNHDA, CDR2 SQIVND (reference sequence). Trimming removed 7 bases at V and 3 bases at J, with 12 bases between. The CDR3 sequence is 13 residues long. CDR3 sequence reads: CASKGKGDTEAFF. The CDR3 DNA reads TGTGCCAGTAAGGGGAAAGGGGACACTGAAGCTTTCTTT.

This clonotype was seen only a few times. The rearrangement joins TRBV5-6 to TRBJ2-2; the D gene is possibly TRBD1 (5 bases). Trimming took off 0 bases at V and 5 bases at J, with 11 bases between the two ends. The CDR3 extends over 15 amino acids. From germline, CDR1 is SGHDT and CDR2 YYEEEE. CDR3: CASSLDRITTGELFF. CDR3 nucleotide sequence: TGTGCCAGCAGCTTGGACAGGATTACTACCGGGGAGCTGTTTTTT.

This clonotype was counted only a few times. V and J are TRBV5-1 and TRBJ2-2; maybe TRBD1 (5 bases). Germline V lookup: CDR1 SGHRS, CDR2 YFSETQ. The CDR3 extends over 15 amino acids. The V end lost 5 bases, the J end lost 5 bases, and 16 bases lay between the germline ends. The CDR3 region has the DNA TGCGCCAGCAGTTGGCCTCAACAGGAGACCGGGGAGCTGTTTTTT. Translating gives CASSWPQQETGELFF.

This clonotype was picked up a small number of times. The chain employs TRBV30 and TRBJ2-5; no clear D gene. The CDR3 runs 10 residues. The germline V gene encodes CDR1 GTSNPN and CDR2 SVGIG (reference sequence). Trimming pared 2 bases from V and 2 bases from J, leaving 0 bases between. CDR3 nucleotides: TGTGCCTGGAGTCAAGAGACCCAGTACTTC. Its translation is CAWSQETQYF.

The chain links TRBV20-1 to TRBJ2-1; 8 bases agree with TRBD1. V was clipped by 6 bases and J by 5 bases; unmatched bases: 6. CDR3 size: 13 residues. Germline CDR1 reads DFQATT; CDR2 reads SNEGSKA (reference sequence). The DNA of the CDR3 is TGCAGTGCCGAGACAGGGGATGACAATGAGCAGTTCTTC. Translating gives CSAETGDDNEQFF.

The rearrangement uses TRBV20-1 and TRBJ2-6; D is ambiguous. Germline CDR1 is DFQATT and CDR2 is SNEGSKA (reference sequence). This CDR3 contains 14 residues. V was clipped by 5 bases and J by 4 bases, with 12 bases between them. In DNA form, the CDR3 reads TGCAGTGCTCCGTCCTCTAGAGGGGCCAACGTCCTGACTTTC. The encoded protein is CSAPSSRGANVLTF.

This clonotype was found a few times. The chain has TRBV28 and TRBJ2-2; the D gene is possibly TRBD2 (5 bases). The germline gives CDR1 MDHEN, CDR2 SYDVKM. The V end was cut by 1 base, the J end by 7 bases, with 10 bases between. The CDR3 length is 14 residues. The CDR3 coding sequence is TGTGCCAGCAGTTTATACGAGGGAGTCGGGGAGCTGTTTTTT. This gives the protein CASSLYEGVGELFF.

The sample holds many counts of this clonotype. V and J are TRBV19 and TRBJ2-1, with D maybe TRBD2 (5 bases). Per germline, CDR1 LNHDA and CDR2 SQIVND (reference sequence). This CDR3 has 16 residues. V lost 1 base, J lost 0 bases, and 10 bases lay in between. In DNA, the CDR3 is TGTGCCAGTAGTATAGTGGGGAGCGTCTCCTACAATGAGCAGTTCTTC. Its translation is CASSIVGSVSYNEQFF.

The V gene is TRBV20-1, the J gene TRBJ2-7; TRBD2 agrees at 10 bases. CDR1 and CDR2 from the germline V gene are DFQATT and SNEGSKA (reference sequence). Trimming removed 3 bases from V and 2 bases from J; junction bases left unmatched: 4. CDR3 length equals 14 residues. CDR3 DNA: TGCAGTGCTAGTTTACTAGCGGGGCCCTACGAGCAGTACTTC. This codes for CSASLLAGPYEQYF.

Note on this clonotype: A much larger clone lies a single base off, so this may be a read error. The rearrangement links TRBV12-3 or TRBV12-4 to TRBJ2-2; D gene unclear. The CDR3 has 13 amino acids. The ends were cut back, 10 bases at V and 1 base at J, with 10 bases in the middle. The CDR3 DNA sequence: TGTGCCATCATGCCGGTGAACACCGGGGAGCTGTTTTTT. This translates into CAIMPVNTGELFF.

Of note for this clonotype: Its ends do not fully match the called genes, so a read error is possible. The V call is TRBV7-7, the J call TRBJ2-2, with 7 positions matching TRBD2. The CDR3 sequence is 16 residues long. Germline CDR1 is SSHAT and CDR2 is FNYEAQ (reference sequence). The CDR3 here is CASSRSGGRGTGELFF. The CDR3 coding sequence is TGTGCTAGCAGCCGTTCTGGCGGGAGAGGCACCGGGGAGCTGTTTTTT. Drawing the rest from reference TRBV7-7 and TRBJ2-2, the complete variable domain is GAGVSQSPRYKVTKRGQDVTLRCDPISSHATLYWYQQALGQGPEFLTYFNYEAQPDKSGLPSDRFSAERPEGSISTLTIQRTEQRDSAMYRCASSRSGGRGTGELFFGEGSRLTVL.

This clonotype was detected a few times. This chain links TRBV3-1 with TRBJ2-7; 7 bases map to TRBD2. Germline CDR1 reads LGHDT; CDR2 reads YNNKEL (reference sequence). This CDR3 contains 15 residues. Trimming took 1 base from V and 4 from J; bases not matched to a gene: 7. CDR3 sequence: CASSQGTSPIYEQYF. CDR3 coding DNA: TGTGCCAGCAGCCAAGGGACTAGTCCGATTTACGAGCAGTACTTC.

The CDR3 loop is CSVVLVGGTYEQYF. The CDR3 region has the DNA TGCAGCGTTGTATTGGTCGGGGGAACCTACGAGCAGTACTTC. The J gene is TRBJ2-7, the V gene TRBV29-1, with D possibly TRBD2 on 6 matching bases. The ends were cut back, 4 bases at V and 2 bases at J, with 15 bases in the middle. CDR1 is SQVTM, CDR2 ANQGSEA, per germline. The CDR3 contains 14 residues.

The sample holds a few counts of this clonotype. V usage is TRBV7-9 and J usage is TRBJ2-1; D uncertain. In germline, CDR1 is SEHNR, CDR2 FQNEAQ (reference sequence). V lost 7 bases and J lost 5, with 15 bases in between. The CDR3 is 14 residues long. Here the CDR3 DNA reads TGTGCCAGCACCCCCCCCACCTCTCACAATGAGCAGTTCTTC. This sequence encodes CASTPPTSHNEQFF.

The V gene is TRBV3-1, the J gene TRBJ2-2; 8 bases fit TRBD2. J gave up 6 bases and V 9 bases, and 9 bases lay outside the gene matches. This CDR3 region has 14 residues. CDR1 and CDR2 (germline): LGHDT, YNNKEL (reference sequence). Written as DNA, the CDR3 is TGTGCCAGTGGCCGCGGGAGGAGTTCCGGGGAGCTGTTTTTT. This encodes CASGRGRSSGELFF.

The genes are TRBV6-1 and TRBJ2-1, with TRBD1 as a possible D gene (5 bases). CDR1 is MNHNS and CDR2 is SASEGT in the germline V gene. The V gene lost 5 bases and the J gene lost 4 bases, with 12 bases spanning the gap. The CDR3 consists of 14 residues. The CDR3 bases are TGTGCCAGCAGTCCACCAGACAGTTACAATGAGCAGTTCTTC. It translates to CASSPPDSYNEQFF.

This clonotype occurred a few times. The CDR3: CASSLEGDTGSPLHF. For the CDR3, the DNA is TGCGCCAGCAGCTTGGAAGGAGACACGGGTTCACCCCTCCACTTT. V usage is TRBV5-1 and J usage is TRBJ1-6; D unclear. The V end was cut by 0 bases, the J end by 9 bases, with 13 bases between. Per germline, CDR1 SGHRS and CDR2 YFSETQ. The CDR3 totals 15 residues.

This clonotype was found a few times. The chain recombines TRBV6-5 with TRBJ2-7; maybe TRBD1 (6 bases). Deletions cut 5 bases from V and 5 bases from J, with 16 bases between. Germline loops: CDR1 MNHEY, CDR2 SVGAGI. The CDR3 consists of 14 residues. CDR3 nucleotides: TGTGCCAGCAGTCACAGGGTCTCAAGCCACGAGCAGTACTTC. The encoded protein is CASSHRVSSHEQYF.

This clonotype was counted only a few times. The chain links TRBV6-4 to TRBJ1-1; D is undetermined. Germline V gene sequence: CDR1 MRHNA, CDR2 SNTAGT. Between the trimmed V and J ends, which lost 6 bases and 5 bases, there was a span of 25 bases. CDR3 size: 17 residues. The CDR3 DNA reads TGTGCCAGCAGACCCCGTGCAACGGCCGGGAAGGGTACTGAAGCTTTCTTT. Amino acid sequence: CASRPRATAGKGTEAFF.

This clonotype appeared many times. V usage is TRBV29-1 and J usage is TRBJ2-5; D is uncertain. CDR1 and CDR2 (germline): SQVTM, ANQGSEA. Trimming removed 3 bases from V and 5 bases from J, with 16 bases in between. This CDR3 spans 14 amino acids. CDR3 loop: CSVDEVGQSETQYF. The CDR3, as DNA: TGCAGCGTTGACGAAGTTGGCCAAAGTGAGACCCAGTACTTC.

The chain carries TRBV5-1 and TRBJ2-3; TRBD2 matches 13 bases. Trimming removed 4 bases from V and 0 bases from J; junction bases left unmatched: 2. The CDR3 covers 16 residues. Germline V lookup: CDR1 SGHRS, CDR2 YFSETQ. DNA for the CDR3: TGCGCCAGCAGCCTGACTAGCGGGGGGAGCACAGATACGCAGTATTTT. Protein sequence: CASSLTSGGSTDTQYF.

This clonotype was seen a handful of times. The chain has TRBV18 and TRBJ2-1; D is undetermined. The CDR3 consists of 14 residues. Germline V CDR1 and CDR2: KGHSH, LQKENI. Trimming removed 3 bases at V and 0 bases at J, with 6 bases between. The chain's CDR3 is CASSPSLSYNEQFF. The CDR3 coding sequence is TGTGCCAGCTCACCGTCTCTCTCCTACAATGAGCAGTTCTTC.

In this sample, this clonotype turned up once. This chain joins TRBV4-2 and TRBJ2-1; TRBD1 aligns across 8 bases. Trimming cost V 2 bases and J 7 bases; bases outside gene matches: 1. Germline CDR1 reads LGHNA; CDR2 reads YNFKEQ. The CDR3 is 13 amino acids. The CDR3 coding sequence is TGTGCCAGCAGCCAACGACAGGGGAATGAGCAGTTCTTC. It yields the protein CASSQRQGNEQFF.

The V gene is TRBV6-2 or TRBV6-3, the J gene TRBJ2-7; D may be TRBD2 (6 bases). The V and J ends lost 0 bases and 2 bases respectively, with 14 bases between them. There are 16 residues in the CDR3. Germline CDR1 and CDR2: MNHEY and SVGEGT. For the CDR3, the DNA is TGTGCCAGCAGTTACTCGCCCGGGAGCTCGCCCTACGAGCAGTACTTC. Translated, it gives CASSYSPGSSPYEQYF.

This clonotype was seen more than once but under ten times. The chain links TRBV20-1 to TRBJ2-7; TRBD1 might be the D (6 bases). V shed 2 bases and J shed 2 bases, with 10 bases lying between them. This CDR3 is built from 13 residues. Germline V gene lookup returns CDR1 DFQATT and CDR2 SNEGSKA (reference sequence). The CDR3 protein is CSARSGQTYEQYF. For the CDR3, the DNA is TGCAGTGCTAGATCGGGACAAACCTACGAGCAGTACTTC.

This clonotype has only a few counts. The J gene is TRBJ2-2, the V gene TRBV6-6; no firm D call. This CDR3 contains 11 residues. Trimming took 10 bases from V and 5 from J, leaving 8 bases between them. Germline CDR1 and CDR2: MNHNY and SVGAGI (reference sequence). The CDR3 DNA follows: TGTGCCACCCATATGACCGGGGAGCTGTTTTTT. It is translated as CATHMTGELFF.

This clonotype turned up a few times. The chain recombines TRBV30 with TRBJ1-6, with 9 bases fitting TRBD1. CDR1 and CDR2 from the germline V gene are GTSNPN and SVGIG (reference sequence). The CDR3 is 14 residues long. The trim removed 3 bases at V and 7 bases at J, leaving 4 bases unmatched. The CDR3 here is CAWRSGTGNSPLHF. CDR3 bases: TGTGCCTGGAGATCCGGGACAGGGAATTCACCCCTCCACTTT. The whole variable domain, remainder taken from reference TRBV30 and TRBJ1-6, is SQTIHQWPATLVQPVGSPLSLECTVEGTSNPNLYWYRQAAGRGLQLLFYSVGIGQISSEVPQNLSASRPQDRQFILSSKKLLLSDSGFYLCAWRSGTGNSPLHFGNGTRLTVT.

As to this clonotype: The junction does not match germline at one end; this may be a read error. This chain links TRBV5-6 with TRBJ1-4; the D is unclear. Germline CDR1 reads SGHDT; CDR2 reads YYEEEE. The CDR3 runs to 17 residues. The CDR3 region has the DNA TGTGCCAGCAGCTTGGCTTGGCAAGGAGAATTTAATCAAAAACTGTTTTTT. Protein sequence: CASSLAWQGEFNQKLFF.

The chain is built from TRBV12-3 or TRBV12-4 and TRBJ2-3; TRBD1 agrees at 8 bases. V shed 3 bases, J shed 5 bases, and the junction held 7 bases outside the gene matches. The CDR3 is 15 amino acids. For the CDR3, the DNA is TGTGCCAGCAGTTTGGACGGACAGGGTGGAGATACGCAGTATTTT. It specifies CASSLDGQGGDTQYF.

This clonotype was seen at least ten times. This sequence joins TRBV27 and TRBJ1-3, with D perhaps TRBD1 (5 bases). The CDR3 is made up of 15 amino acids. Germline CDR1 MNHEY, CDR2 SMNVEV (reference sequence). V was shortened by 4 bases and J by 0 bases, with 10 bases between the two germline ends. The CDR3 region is CASSWDGYSGNTIYF. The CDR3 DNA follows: TGTGCCAGCAGTTGGGACGGCTACTCTGGAAACACCATATATTTT.